This TCR beta chain comes out of a study of T-cell memory formation after mild COVID-19. This clonotype was seen many times. TCRdb recomputed calls from the 5' RACE reads with MiXCR, one row per CDR3 protein. The data contain roughly 250,000 distinct CDR3 sequences, 16% of them singletons. The CDR3 sequence is 17 residues long. J gave up 2 bases and V 0 bases, and 8 bases lay outside the gene matches. Germline V CDR1 and CDR2: LGHNA, YSLEER. This TCR derives from a man younger than 35 who had mild COVID-19 (a few samples of this study predate the infection). Cell type and time point are not known. The chain is built from TRBV4-3 and TRBJ1-2; 8 nucleotides match TRBD1. The material sequenced was PBMCs or a T cell subset sorted from them (not recorded which). CDR3 region: CASSQDWQGAVNYGYTF. The CDR3 region has the DNA TGCGCCAGCAGCCAAGATTGGCAGGGGGCTGTAAACTATGGCTACACCTTC.